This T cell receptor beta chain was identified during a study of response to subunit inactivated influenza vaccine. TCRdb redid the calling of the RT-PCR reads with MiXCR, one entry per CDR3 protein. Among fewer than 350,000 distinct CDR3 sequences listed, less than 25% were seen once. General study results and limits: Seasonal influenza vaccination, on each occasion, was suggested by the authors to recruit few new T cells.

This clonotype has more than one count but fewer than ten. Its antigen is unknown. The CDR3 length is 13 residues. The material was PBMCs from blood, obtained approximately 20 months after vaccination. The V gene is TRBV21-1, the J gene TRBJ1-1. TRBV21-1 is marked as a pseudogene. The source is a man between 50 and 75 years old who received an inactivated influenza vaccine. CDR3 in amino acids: CASPGRGDTEAFF. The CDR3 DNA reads TGTGCCAGCCCTGGGAGGGGAGACACTGAAGCTTTCTTT.